These T cell receptor beta chains were read from a single sample in a study of STAT3 mutations in large granular lymphocyte leukemia. TCRdb's copy holds only in-frame clones and misses some; the assay was immunoSEQ multiplex PCR. The sample shows more than 25,000 clones, approximately 80% of them seen only once. Input material: peripheral blood mononuclear cells. The receptors stem from a woman in her 50s with T-cell large granular lymphocyte leukemia. Some clones in this sample may be carry-over from other donors' samples. The CDR3 runs from the conserved cysteine through the conserved F or W. The D gene is left open where the match is weak. Rows give clone size only sometimes, using once, few, many, or a class for an expanded clone.

- | 12 | TRBJ1-2 | - | TRBV28 | TGTGCCACCAACACAGGGAATCGGGGCTACACCTTC | CATNTGNRGYTF
- | 14 | TRBJ2-3 | - | TRBV5-1 | TGCGCCAGCAGCTTGGAAGGAACAGTAGGTACGCAGTATTTT | CASSLEGTVGTQYF
TRBD1 | 15 | TRBJ2-5 | - | TRBV18 | TGTGCCAGCTCACCTATCTGGGGACAGCAAGAGACCCAGTACTTC | CASSPIWGQQETQYF
- | 15 | TRBJ2-7 | - | TRBV7-9 | TGTGCCAGCAGCGCCATAACAGGGAGTCCCTACGAGCAGTACTTC | CASSAITGSPYEQYF
TRBD2 | 15 | TRBJ2-1 | few | TRBV27 | TGTGCCAGCAGTTTAGGACTAGCGGGAGACAATGAGCAGTTCTTC | CASSLGLAGDNEQFF
- | 14 | TRBJ2-3 | few | TRBV7-2 | TGTGCCAGCAGCTTATCGCAGGCCACAGATACGCAGTATTTT | CASSLSQATDTQYF
- | 14 | TRBJ2-3 | - | TRBV19 | TGTGCCAGTAGTATAGGGGGGCCCACAGATACGCAGTATTTT | CASSIGGPTDTQYF
TRBD2 | 16 | TRBJ2-7 | once | TRBV4-2 | TGTGCCAGCAGCCAAGGTCCGCTAGCGGGGAACTACGAGCAGTACTTC | CASSQGPLAGNYEQYF
TRBD2 | 16 | TRBJ2-4 | - | TRBV9 | TGTGCCAGCAGCGTAGGGGGGGGTACAGCCAAAAACATTCAGTACTTC | CASSVGGGTAKNIQYF
- | 14 | TRBJ2-5 | - | TRBV5-1 | TGCGCCAGCAGCTTGGAAGGGGGGGCGGAGACCCAGTACTTC | CASSLEGGAETQYF
- | 14 | TRBJ2-5 | - | TRBV5-1 | TGCGCCAGCAGCTTGGACAGCGTCCGTGAGACCCAGTACTTC | CASSLDSVRETQYF
TRBD1 | 16 | TRBJ1-3 | - | TRBV12-5 | TGTGCTAGTGGTCTCCGACAGGGGCCCTCTGGAAACACCATATATTTT | CASGLRQGPSGNTIYF
- | 14 | TRBJ2-7 | - | TRBV11-1 | TGTGCCAGCAGCTTACAACAGGCATCCTACGAGCAGTACTTC | CASSLQQASYEQYF
TRBD1 | 15 | TRBJ2-7 | - | TRBV18 | TGTGCCAGCTCACCACCCGGGACAGGGTCGGAGGAGCAGTACTTC | CASSPPGTGSEEQYF
- | 14 | TRBJ2-7 | - | TRBV18 | TGTGCCAGCTCCGCCCATGAAGGTCTCTACGAGCAGTACTTC | CASSAHEGLYEQYF
TRBD1 | 12 | TRBJ2-7 | - | TRBV9 | TGTGCCAGCGGAGGACAGGGTTACGAGCAGTACTTC | CASGGQGYEQYF
TRBD1 | 16 | TRBJ2-7 | - | TRBV28 | TGTGCCAGCAGTACCCCGACAGGGGGCACTTCCTACGAGCAGTACTTC | CASSTPTGGTSYEQYF
- | 15 | TRBJ1-2 | once | TRBV6-6 | TGTGCCACCACGCCATCTAGGAGTGGAGAGAATGGCTACACCTTC | CATTPSRSGENGYTF
- | 14 | TRBJ2-3 | - | TRBV9 | TGTGCCAGCAGCGTGGCGTTTGGCACAGATACGCAGTATTTT | CASSVAFGTDTQYF
TRBD2 | 16 | TRBJ2-5 | - | TRBV11-1 | TGTGCCAGCAGCTTAGGGACTAGCGGGAGACAAGAGACCCAGTACTTC | CASSLGTSGRQETQYF
- | 11 | TRBJ2-7 | - | TRBV6-5 | TGTGCCAGCAGTTCGGTGAGCGAGGCGTACTTC | CASSSVSEAYF
- | 16 | TRBJ2-7 | few | TRBV19 | TGTGCCAGTAGTATAGATTGGAACGTGAATACCTACGAGCAGTACTTC | CASSIDWNVNTYEQYF
- | 15 | TRBJ2-3 | - | TRBV5-1 | TGCGCCAGCAGAAAAGCTCCGGAGAGAACAGATACGCAGTATTTT | CASRKAPERTDTQYF
- | 14 | TRBJ1-1 | - | TRBV19 | TGTGCCAGTAGTATAGGGACAGTGAACACTGAAGCTTTCTTT | CASSIGTVNTEAFF
TRBD2 | 15 | TRBJ2-2 | few | TRBV9 | TGTGCCAGCAGCGCACCTAGCGGGAGAACCGGGGAGCTGTTTTTT | CASSAPSGRTGELFF
- | 14 | TRBJ1-1 | - | TRBV11-2 | TGTGCCAGCAGCATACAGGGTTTGAACACTGAAGCTTTCTTT | CASSIQGLNTEAFF
TRBD1 | 16 | TRBJ2-1 | once | TRBV18 | TGTGCCAGCTCACCATCGGGACAGGGGTTCGTCAATGAGCAGTTCTTC | CASSPSGQGFVNEQFF
- | 14 | TRBJ2-5 | - | TRBV5-1 | TGCGCCAGCAGCTTGCCGCAAGTACAAGAGACCCAGTACTTC | CASSLPQVQETQYF
TRBD1 | 15 | TRBJ2-1 | once | TRBV27 | TGTGCCAGCAGCCCCATGACAGGGTTCAACAATGAGCAGTTCTTC | CASSPMTGFNNEQFF
TRBD1 | 16 | TRBJ1-3 | - | TRBV5-6 | TGTGCCAGCAGCAGATTGACAGGGATGAAGGGAAACACCATATATTTT | CASSRLTGMKGNTIYF
- | 13 | TRBJ1-1 | - | TRBV6-6 | TGTGCCAGCAGCCGGACGATGAACACTGAAGCTTTCTTT | CASSRTMNTEAFF
TRBD2 | 16 | TRBJ2-5 | - | TRBV7-8 | TGTGCCAGCAGCTTAGCGTACCGGGAGGCTGGGAGAAGCCAGTACTTC | CASSLAYREAGRSQYF
TRBD1 | 15 | TRBJ1-2 | - | TRBV6-5 | TGTGCCAGCAGCCGAACCGGGACAGCCAACTATGGCTACACCTTC | CASSRTGTANYGYTF
- | 14 | TRBJ1-2 | - | TRBV5-1 | TGCGCCAGCAGCTTGGTATCGTCCAGAGATGGCTACACCTTC | CASSLVSSRDGYTF
- | 16 | TRBJ2-6 | - | TRBV29-1 | TGCAGCGCCTTCTCTCAGGGTGGCATTGGGGCCAACGTCCTGACTTTC | CSAFSQGGIGANVLTF
- | 14 | TRBJ2-7 | - | TRBV2 | TGTGCCAGATTGACCGCTGCCGATTTGGACGAGCAGTACTTC | CARLTAADLDEQYF
- | 13 | TRBJ2-1 | - | TRBV27 | TGTGCCAGCAGCTGGGGGACTGCCAATGAGCAGTTCTTC | CASSWGTANEQFF
- | 14 | TRBJ2-2 | - | TRBV7-2 | TGTGCCAGCTACGAGGGTGCCCTGGCCGGGGAGCTGTTTTTT | CASYEGALAGELFF
- | 14 | TRBJ1-4 | - | TRBV5-1 | TGCGCCAGCAGCTTCGGGCGGATTAATGAAAAACTGTTTTTT | CASSFGRINEKLFF
TRBD1 | 14 | TRBJ1-1 | - | TRBV5-6 | TGTGCCAGCAGCACGGACAGGGGGTACACTGAAGCTTTCTTT | CASSTDRGYTEAFF
- | 15 | TRBJ1-2 | - | TRBV28 | TGTGCCAGCATGCCGCCTCGGGGGAACAACTATGGCTACACCTTC | CASMPPRGNNYGYTF
- | 14 | TRBJ2-7 | - | TRBV18 | TGTGCCAGCTCACCGGGACTCGGATCCTACGAGCAGTACTTC | CASSPGLGSYEQYF
TRBD2 | 14 | TRBJ2-5 | once | TRBV10-3 | TGTGCCATCAGTGACCGAGGCGGGAGGGAGACCCAGTACTTC | CAISDRGGRETQYF
- | 14 | TRBJ2-7 | few | TRBV18 | TGTGCCAGCTCACCAACGGACAGTGCCCACGAGCAGTACTTC | CASSPTDSAHEQYF
TRBD1 | 15 | TRBJ2-7 | - | TRBV5-1 | TGCGCCAGCAGCTTAGGGACAGGGTTCTATTACGAGCAGTACTTC | CASSLGTGFYYEQYF
TRBD2 | 14 | TRBJ2-7 | - | TRBV5-4 | TGTGCCAGCAGCTTGGGAGCGGGGTCGGGAGAGCAGTACTTC | CASSLGAGSGEQYF